Following are 15 T cell receptor beta chains from one sample sequenced in a study of shared clonotypes between healthy human individuals. The assay was immunoSEQ multiplex PCR, and TCRdb's table has in-frame clones only and misses some. The sample yields 950,000 to 1,300,000 clones, around 75% seen once. The sample taken for sequencing was memory CD4+ T cells sorted from blood. Subset in this sample: CD45RA-negative fraction. The receptors stem from a man aged 18 to 30 in good health.

The rearrangement uses TRBV6-6 and TRBJ1-2; the D is unclear. Per germline, CDR1 MNHNY and CDR2 SVGAGI (reference sequence). The V gene lost 2 bases and the J gene lost 0 bases, with 7 bases spanning the gap. CDR3 size: 14 residues. The CDR3 here is CASSYGNANYGYTF. CDR3 in DNA: TGTGCCAGCAGTTACGGGAACGCTAACTATGGCTACACCTTC.

This clone was detected once. The rearrangement links TRBV29-1 to TRBJ1-1; TRBD1 might be the D (6 bases). This CDR3 spans 15 amino acids. CDR1 SQVTM and CDR2 ANQGSEA come from the germline V gene. V was pared by 6 bases and J by 1 base, with 18 bases between. The CDR3 spells CSVGAAGDRNTEAFF. Written as DNA, the CDR3 is TGCAGCGTCGGAGCGGCAGGGGATCGGAACACTGAAGCTTTCTTT.

The J gene is TRBJ2-7, the V gene TRBV15; D may be TRBD1 (6 bases). Trimming took 0 bases from V and 2 from J, leaving 14 bases between them. CDR1 and CDR2 (germline): LNHNV, YYDKDF (reference sequence). The CDR3 runs to 16 residues. As DNA, the CDR3 is TGTGCCACCAGCAGAGATTCCTCCAAGGGGGCCTACGAGCAGTACTTC. Its protein is CATSRDSSKGAYEQYF.

A word on this clone: This sample also contains other DNA sequences that code for the same CDR3. The V gene is TRBV6-6, the J gene TRBJ1-1; D not resolved. Germline V gives CDR1 MNHNY, CDR2 SVGAGI (reference sequence). This CDR3 has 14 residues. With 0 bases removed from V and 1 base from J, the gap between germline ends came to 6 bases. This chain's CDR3 is CASSYSAGNTEAFF. DNA of the CDR3: TGTGCCAGCAGTTACTCGGCCGGGAACACTGAAGCTTTCTTT.

The chain carries TRBV4-3 and TRBJ1-1; D uncertain. Germline V gene data show CDR1 as LGHNA and CDR2 as YSLEER. The CDR3 loop spans 15 amino acids. The ends were cut back, 1 base at V and 1 base at J, with 10 bases in the middle. The CDR3 nucleotides read TGCGCCAGCAGCCAAGGCCGGACGGGGAACACTGAAGCTTTCTTT. Its translation: CASSQGRTGNTEAFF.

This chain joins TRBV7-2 and TRBJ2-2; 8 bases line up with TRBD2. Trimming took 5 bases from V and 1 from J; bases not matched to a gene: 6. The germline V gene has CDR1 SGHTA and CDR2 FQGNSA. This CDR3 spans 16 amino acids. The CDR3 DNA sequence: TGTGCCAGCAGCCGCCCCACTAGCGGGAACACCGGGGAGCTGTTTTTT. The encoded protein is CASSRPTSGNTGELFF.

In regard to this clone: A read error may produce the germline difference seen at one junction end. The CDR3 nucleotides read TGTGCCAGCAGCGTCCGAGCGGGCGCCCCCTACAAGCAGTACTTC. Protein: CASSVRAGAPYKQYF. This chain uses TRBV9 with TRBJ2-7; TRBD2 is a possible D gene (6 bases). CDR1 and CDR2 from the germline V gene are SGDLS and YYNGEE. CDR3 length: 15 amino acids.

This clone was counted only a few times. The chain joins TRBV5-6 to TRBJ1-2; 7 nucleotides agree with TRBD1. Germline lookup yields CDR1 SGHDT and CDR2 YYEEEE. V trimming: 4 bases; J trimming: 8 bases; junction bases outside the gene matches: 11. The CDR3 extends over 14 amino acids. Written as DNA, the CDR3 is TGTGCCAGCAGCCCTCCGGGCAGGGGGGTAGGCTACACCTTC. Residues: CASSPPGRGVGYTF.

CDR3 loop: CASSLSASGSYEQYF. CDR3 sequence (DNA): TGTGCCAGCAGCTTGTCAGCTAGCGGGAGTTACGAGCAGTACTTC. This sequence joins TRBV7-2 and TRBJ2-7, with 10 nucleotides matching TRBD2. Germline assignment: CDR1 SGHTA and CDR2 FQGNSA. V dropped 3 bases and J dropped 4; count of bases not matched to a gene: 6. CDR3 length: 15 amino acids.

V and J are TRBV2 and TRBJ1-5; 7 positions agree with TRBD1. Trimming cost V 8 bases and J 0 bases; bases outside gene matches: 7. Germline lookup yields CDR1 SNHLY and CDR2 FYNNEI. The CDR3 is made up of 15 amino acids. This CDR3 is CASCQQGYSNQPQHF. CDR3 nucleotides: TGTGCCAGCTGCCAACAGGGGTATAGCAATCAGCCCCAGCATTTT.

The chain carries TRBV5-4 and TRBJ1-2, with 7 bases aligning to TRBD1. Germline values: CDR1 SGHNT, CDR2 YYREEE (reference sequence). V lost 4 bases and J lost 7; bases outside the gene matches: 16. The CDR3 loop spans 16 amino acids. The CDR3 DNA reads as TGTGCCAGCAGCGTTGGAGGGCAGCAGGGGGTCGGTGGCTACACCTTC. Translated: CASSVGGQQGVGGYTF.

In the case of this clone: This may come from a read error, since a much larger clone is one base off. The identical CDR3 is also encoded by other nucleotide sequences in the sample. The chain employs TRBV6-5 and TRBJ1-1; 7 positions match TRBD1. Germline-derived CDR1 and CDR2 are MNHEY and SVGAGI. After removal of 6 bases from V and 1 base from J, the junction contained 2 bases not matched to a gene. This CDR3 contains 13 residues. The CDR3, as DNA: TGTGCCAGCAGCAGGACAGGGAACACTGAAGCTTTCTTT. Residues: CASSRTGNTEAFF.

This clone was observed once. The chain uses TRBV5-1 and TRBJ2-7, with D unclear. The ends were cut back, 0 bases at V and 2 bases at J, with 9 bases in the middle. This CDR3 has 14 amino acids. CDR1 is SGHRS and CDR2 is YFSETQ in the germline V gene. The CDR3 protein is CASSLDQITYEQYF. DNA of the CDR3: TGCGCCAGCAGCTTGGATCAGATCACCTACGAGCAGTACTTC.

This clone was found once. This sequence joins TRBV19 and TRBJ2-3; TRBD2 matches 7 bases. The junction had 8 bases not matched to a gene; V was cut back by 2 bases and J by 6 bases. CDR1 LNHDA and CDR2 SQIVND come from the germline V gene (reference sequence). This CDR3 has 15 amino acids. The CDR3 nucleotides are TGTGCCAGTAGTATATCGGCGGGAGAAGGTGATACGCAGTATTTT. Encoded protein: CASSISAGEGDTQYF.

This chain uses TRBV29-1 with TRBJ2-3, with D possibly TRBD2 on 6 matching bases. Looked up from germline, CDR1 is SQVTM and CDR2 is ANQGSEA. The germline V and J ends were trimmed by 5 bases and 4 bases, with 13 bases remaining between them. The CDR3 is made up of 13 amino acids. CDR3 sequence (DNA): TGCAGCGTTCATAGCGGCGGGCCAGATACGCAGTATTTT. It codes for CSVHSGGPDTQYF.